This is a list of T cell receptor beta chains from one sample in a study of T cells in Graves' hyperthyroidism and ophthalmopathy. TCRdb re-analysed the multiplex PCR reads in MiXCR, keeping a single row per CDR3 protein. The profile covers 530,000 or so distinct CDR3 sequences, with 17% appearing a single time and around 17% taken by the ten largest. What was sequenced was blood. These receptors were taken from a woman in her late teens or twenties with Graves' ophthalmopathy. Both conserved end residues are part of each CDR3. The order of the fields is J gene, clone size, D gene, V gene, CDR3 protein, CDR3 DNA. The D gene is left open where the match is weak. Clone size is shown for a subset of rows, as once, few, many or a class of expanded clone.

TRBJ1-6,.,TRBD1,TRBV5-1,CASSVDRGLSSPLHF,TGCGCCAGCAGCGTGGACAGGGGGCTGTCTTCACCCCTCCACTTT
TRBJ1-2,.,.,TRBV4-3,CASSQVPGANYGYTF,TGCGCCAGCAGCCAAGTCCCAGGGGCAAACTATGGCTACACCTTC
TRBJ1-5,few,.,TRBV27,CASSLSEGGRGPQHF,TGTGCCAGCAGTTTATCGGAGGGGGGGCGGGGGCCCCAGCATTTT
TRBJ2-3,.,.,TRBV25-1,CASSASVGGAATDTQYF,TGTGCCAGCAGCGCCAGTGTCGGGGGCGCTGCCACAGATACGCAGTATTTT
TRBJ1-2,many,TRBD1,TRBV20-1,CSATEGQGLGYTF,TGCAGTGCTACGGAGGGACAGGGGCTTGGCTACACCTTC
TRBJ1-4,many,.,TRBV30,CAWKRGPGAEKLFF,TGTGCCTGGAAGAGAGGGCCAGGGGCTGAAAAACTGTTTTTT
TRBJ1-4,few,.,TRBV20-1,CSASQSGREKLFF,TGCAGTGCTAGTCAGAGTGGACGGGAAAAACTGTTTTTT
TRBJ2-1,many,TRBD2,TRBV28,CASSPREGRGEQFF,TGTGCCAGCAGTCCGCGGGAGGGTCGGGGTGAGCAGTTCTTC
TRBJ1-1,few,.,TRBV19,CASSNQGSAEAFF,TGTGCCAGTAGTAACCAGGGGAGCGCTGAAGCTTTCTTT
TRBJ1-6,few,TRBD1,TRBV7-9,CASSLVPRQGLTTPLHF,TGTGCCAGCAGCTTAGTTCCGAGACAGGGTCTAACGACACCCCTCCACTTT
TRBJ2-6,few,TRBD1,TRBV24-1,CATSDATGTGSSGANVLTF,TGTGCCACCAGTGATGCAACCGGGACAGGGAGCTCTGGGGCCAACGTCCTGACTTTC
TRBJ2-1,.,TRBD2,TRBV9,CASSAPMTSGGYNEQFF,TGTGCCAGCAGCGCACCGATGACTAGCGGGGGGTACAATGAGCAGTTCTTC
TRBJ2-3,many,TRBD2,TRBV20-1,CSAPSVREATDTQYF,TGCAGTGCCCCGAGCGTGCGGGAGGCCACAGATACGCAGTATTTT
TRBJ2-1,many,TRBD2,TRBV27,CASSQPTGLGEREVPTSSYNEQFF,TGTGCCAGCAGTCAGCCAACAGGGTTGGGAGAGCGGGAGGTCCCAACTAGCTCCTACAATGAGCAGTTCTTC
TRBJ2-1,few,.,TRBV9,CASSVDSGLNEQFF,TGTGCCAGCAGCGTAGATTCGGGCCTCAATGAGCAGTTCTTC
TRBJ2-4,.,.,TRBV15,CATSRVLIAKNIQYF,TGTGCCACCAGCAGAGTTCTGATAGCCAAAAACATTCAGTACTTC
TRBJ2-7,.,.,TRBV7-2,CASSQDPTTGVYEQYF,TGTGCCAGCAGCCAAGATCCGACGACCGGGGTGTACGAGCAGTACTTC
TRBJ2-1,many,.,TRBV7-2,CASSLRTSYNEQFF,TGTGCCAGCAGCTTACGGACCTCCTACAATGAGCAGTTCTTC
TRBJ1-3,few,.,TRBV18,CASSAMGSLGSGNTIYF,TGTGCCAGCTCAGCAATGGGCTCATTGGGGTCTGGAAACACCATATATTTT
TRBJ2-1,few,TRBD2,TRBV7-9,CASSLAIGLAEYNEQFF,TGTGCCAGCAGCTTAGCGATCGGACTAGCGGAGTACAATGAGCAGTTCTTC
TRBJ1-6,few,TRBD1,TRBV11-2,CASSTPGTGFNSPLHF,TGTGCCAGCAGCACCCCCGGGACAGGGTTTAATTCACCCCTCCACTTT
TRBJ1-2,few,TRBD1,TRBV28,CASSFSRTGADGYTF,TGTGCCAGCAGTTTTTCCAGGACAGGGGCCGACGGCTACACCTTC
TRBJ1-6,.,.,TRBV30,CAWERGGAGDSPLHF,TGTGCCTGGGAACGCGGGGGGGCTGGAGATTCACCCCTCCACTTT
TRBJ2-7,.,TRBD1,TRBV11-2,CASSLVRGREVYEQYF,TGTGCCAGCAGCTTAGTCAGGGGGCGGGAAGTCTACGAGCAGTACTTC
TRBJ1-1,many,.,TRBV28,CASSLLGVLGEAFF,TGTGCCAGCAGTTTATTAGGGGTATTAGGAGAAGCTTTCTTT
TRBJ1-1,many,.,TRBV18,CASSPQRGDTEAFF,TGTGCCAGCTCACCACAACGAGGGGACACTGAAGCTTTCTTT
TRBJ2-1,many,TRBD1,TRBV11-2,CASSYGTGGNEQFF,TGTGCCAGCAGCTACGGGACAGGCGGGAATGAGCAGTTCTTC
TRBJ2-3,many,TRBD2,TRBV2,CASSVQRGGQADTQYF,TGTGCCAGCAGTGTCCAGCGGGGGGGCCAAGCAGATACGCAGTATTTT
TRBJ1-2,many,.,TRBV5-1,CASSLSGKDYGYTF,TGCGCCAGCAGCTTGTCCGGGAAGGACTATGGCTACACCTTC
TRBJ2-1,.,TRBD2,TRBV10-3,CAISESSGRAENEQFF,TGTGCCATCAGTGAGTCGAGCGGGAGGGCCGAAAATGAGCAGTTCTTC
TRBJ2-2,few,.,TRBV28,CASSRGWGEPARDGELFF,TGTGCCAGCAGTAGGGGCTGGGGCGAACCCGCCCGGGACGGGGAGCTGTTTTTT
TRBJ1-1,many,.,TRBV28,CASSSPPGEAFF,TGTGCCAGCAGTTCCCCCCCAGGAGAAGCTTTCTTT
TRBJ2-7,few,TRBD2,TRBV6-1,CASRRGTRYEQYF,TGTGCCAGCAGACGAGGGACTAGATACGAGCAGTACTTC
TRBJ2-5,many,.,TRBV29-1,CSVEGLGWGQETQYF,TGCAGCGTTGAAGGATTGGGGTGGGGGCAAGAGACCCAGTACTTC
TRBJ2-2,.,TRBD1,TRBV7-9,CASSLGYRGANTGELFF,TGTGCCAGCAGCTTAGGCTACAGGGGGGCGAACACCGGGGAGCTGTTTTTT
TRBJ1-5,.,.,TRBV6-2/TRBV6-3,CASSYDTNQPQHF,TGTGCCAGCAGTTACGATACGAATCAGCCCCAGCATTTT
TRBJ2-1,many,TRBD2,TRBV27,CASSSLLAGGTYNEQFF,TGTGCCAGCAGTTCCTTACTAGCGGGAGGGACCTACAATGAGCAGTTCTTC
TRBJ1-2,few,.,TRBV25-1,CASVGPDGYTF,TGTGCCAGCGTCGGACCGGATGGCTACACCTTC
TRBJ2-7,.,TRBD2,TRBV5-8,CASSTPTSGRGEQYF,TGTGCCAGCAGCACGCCGACTAGCGGGAGGGGCGAGCAGTACTTC
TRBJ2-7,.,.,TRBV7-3,CASSPHRSMGYEQYF,TGTGCCAGCAGCCCTCACAGGAGCATGGGGTACGAGCAGTACTTC
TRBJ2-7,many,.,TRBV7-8,CASSTISYPSSYEQYF,TGTGCCAGCAGTACTATCTCGTACCCGAGCTCCTACGAGCAGTACTTC
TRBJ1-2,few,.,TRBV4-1,CASSPTYGGTNYGYTF,TGCGCCAGCAGTCCCACCTATGGAGGAACGAACTATGGCTACACCTTC
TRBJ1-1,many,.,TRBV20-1,CSARSRQGHTEAFF,TGCAGTGCTAGGAGTAGGCAGGGACACACTGAAGCTTTCTTT
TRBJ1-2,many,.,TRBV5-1,CASSLPRGSSHYGYTF,TGCGCCAGCAGCTTGCCCCGGGGCAGTTCACACTATGGCTACACCTTC
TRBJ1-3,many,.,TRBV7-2,CASRTVDGNTIYF,TGTGCCAGTCGGACAGTGGATGGAAACACCATATATTTT
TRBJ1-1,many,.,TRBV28,CASSPRQERNTEAFF,TGTGCCAGCAGTCCCAGACAGGAGAGGAACACTGAAGCTTTCTTT
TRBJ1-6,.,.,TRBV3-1,CASTIGQPGSPLHF,TGTGCCAGCACCATTGGACAGCCGGGGTCACCCCTCCACTTT
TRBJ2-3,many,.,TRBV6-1,CASRTGDTQYF,TGTGCCAGCAGGACGGGGGATACGCAGTATTTT
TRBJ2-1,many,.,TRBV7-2,CASSLGAGPYNEQFF,TGTGCCAGCAGCTTAGGGGCGGGACCCTACAATGAGCAGTTCTTC
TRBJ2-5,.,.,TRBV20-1,CSARDRLKLTQYF,TGCAGTGCTAGAGACCGGCTCAAATTGACCCAGTACTTC
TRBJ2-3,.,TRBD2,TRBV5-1,CASSLGTRNTDTQYF,TGCGCCAGCAGCTTAGGGACTAGAAACACAGATACGCAGTATTTT
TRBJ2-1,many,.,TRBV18,CASSPGTLYLYNEQFF,TGTGCCAGCTCACCAGGGACACTCTATCTCTACAATGAGCAGTTCTTC
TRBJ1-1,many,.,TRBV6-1,CASLSYDFSEAFF,TGTGCCAGTTTATCCTATGACTTCTCTGAAGCTTTCTTT